This T cell receptor beta chain appears in the sequencing data of a study of blood T cell repertoires in COVID-19. Turning to the study itself: There were acute and convalescent COVID-19 samples, and they came from the United States, Italy and Spain. PBMCs, B-cell-depleted T cells, or T cells were the source of the cDNA or gDNA that made up the material.

Methods used by the authors: Cell counts per sample came from amplifying reference gene primers. Sequencing used immunoSEQ multiplex PCR; TCRdb keeps in-frame clones, though not all of them. That table furnishes V, J and clone size, whereas the DNA furnished D and trimming. Among 150,000 to 200,000 clones listed, approximately 87% were seen once. Enrollment of patients from Seattle took place during active infection, with longitudinal follow-up. Material for sequencing was peripheral blood. This receptor was obtained from a person aged 70 to 79 with COVID-19, enrolled during active disease.

CDR3 DNA: TGTGCCAGTAGGGAACGGGAAGAAGGCTACACCTTC. It translates to CASREREEGYTF. The chain combines TRBV19 with TRBJ1-2; D is undetermined. Germline V gives CDR1 LNHDA, CDR2 SQIVND (reference sequence). V gave up 6 bases and J gave up 8 bases, with 13 bases separating them. The CDR3 length is 12 residues.